Here is one TCR beta chain with its context. Germline V CDR1 and CDR2: SGHRS, YFSETQ. Trimming pared 3 bases from V and 9 bases from J, leaving 18 bases between. The CDR3 spans 14 residues. Per the original methods: Researchers report that nucleated cell counts were estimated from reference gene primer amplification. Clones were read by immunoSEQ multiplex PCR, and TCRdb kept only the in-frame ones, dropping some. Clone size and V and J calls were adopted from that table, with D and trimming inferred from the DNA. The sample carries tens of thousands of clones, more than 75% recorded once. This entry belongs to a study of blood T cell repertoires in COVID-19. Overall study: The samples span acute and convalescent COVID-19 from the United States, Italy and Spain. Sample material is recorded as cDNA or gDNA derived from T cells, B-cell-depleted T cells, or PBMCs.

The sample consisted of peripheral blood. This TCR came from a human donor in a cohort sampled during active COVID-19. The chain recombines TRBV5-1 with TRBJ1-2; maybe TRBD1 (6 bases). The CDR3 nucleotides read TGCGCCAGCAGCTCTACTTCGGGGGGCTGGAGCTACACCTTC. Translating it yields CASSSTSGGWSYTF.